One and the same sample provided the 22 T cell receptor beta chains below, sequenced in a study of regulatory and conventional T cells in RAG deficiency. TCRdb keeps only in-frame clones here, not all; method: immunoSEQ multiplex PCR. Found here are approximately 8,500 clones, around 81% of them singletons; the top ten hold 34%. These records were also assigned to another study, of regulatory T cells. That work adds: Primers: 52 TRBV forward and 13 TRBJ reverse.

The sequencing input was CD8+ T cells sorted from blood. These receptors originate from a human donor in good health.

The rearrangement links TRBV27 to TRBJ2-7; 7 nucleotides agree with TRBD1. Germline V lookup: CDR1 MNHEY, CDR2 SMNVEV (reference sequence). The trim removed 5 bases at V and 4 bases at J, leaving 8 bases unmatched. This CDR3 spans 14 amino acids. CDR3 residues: CASSDTRQGYEQYF. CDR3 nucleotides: TGTGCCAGCAGTGACACCCGACAGGGTTACGAGCAGTACTTC.

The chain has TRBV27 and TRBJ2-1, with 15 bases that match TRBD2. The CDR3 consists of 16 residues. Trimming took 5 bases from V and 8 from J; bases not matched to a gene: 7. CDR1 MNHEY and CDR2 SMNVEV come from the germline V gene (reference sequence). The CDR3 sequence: CASSPRTSGRVHEQFF. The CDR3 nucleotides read TGTGCCAGCAGTCCAAGGACTAGCGGGAGGGTCCATGAGCAGTTCTTC.

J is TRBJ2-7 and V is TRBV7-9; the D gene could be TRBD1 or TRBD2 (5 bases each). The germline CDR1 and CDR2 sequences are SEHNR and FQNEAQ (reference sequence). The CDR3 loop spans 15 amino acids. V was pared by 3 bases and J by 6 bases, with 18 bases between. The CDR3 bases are TGTGCCAGCAGCTTCGTAGAGGGGACGGTGGGCGAGCAGTACTTC. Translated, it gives CASSFVEGTVGEQYF.

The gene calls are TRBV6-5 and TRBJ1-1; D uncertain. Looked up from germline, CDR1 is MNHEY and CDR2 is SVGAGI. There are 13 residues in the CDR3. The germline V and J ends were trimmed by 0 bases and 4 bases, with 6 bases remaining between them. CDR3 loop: CASSYSLGTEAFF. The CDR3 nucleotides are TGTGCCAGCAGTTACTCGTTAGGCACTGAAGCTTTCTTT.

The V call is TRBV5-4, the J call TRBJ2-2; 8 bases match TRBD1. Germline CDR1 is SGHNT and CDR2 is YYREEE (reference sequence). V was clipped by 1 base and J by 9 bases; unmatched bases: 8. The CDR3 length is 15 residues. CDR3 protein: CASSLNRGSNRELFF. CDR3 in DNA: TGTGCCAGCAGCTTGAACAGGGGGAGTAACAGGGAGCTGTTTTTT.

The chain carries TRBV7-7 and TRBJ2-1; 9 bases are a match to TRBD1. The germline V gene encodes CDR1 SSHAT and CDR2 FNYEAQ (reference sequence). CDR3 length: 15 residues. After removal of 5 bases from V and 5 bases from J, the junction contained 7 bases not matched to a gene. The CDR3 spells CASSRNRGRNNEQFF. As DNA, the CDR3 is TGTGCCAGCAGCCGTAACAGGGGGCGGAACAATGAGCAGTTCTTC. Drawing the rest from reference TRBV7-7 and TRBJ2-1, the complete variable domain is GAGVSQSPRYKVTKRGQDVTLRCDPISSHATLYWYQQALGQGPEFLTYFNYEAQPDKSGLPSDRFSAERPEGSISTLTIQRTEQRDSAMYRCASSRNRGRNNEQFFGPGTRLTVL.

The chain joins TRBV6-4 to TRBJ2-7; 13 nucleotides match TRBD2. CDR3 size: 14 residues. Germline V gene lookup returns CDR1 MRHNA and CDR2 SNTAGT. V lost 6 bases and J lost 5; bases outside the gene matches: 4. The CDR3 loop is CASRTGTSGDEQYF. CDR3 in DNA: TGTGCCAGCAGGACCGGGACTAGCGGGGACGAGCAGTACTTC.

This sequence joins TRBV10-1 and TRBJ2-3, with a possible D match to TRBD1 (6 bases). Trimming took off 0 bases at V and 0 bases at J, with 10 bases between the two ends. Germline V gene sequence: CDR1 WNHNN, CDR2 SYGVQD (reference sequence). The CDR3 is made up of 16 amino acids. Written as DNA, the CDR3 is TGCGCCAGCAGTGAGTCGATGGGGGCTAGCACAGATACGCAGTATTTT. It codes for CASSESMGASTDTQYF.

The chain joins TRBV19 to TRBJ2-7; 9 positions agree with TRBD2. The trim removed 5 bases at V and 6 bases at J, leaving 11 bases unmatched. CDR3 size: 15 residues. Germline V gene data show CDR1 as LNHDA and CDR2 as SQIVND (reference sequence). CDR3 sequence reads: CASSFSSGEWREQYF. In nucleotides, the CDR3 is TGTGCCAGTAGTTTCTCTAGCGGGGAGTGGCGCGAGCAGTACTTC.

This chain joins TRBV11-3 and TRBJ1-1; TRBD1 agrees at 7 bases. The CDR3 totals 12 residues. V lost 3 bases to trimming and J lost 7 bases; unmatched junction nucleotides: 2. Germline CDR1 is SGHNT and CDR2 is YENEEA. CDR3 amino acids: CASSLGDSEAFF. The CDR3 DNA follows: TGTGCCAGCAGCTTGGGGGACAGTGAAGCTTTCTTT.

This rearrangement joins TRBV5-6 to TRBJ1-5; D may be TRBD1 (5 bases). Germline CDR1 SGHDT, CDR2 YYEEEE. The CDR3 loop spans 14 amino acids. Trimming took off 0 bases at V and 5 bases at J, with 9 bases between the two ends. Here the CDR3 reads CASSLAGRDQPQHF. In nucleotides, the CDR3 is TGTGCCAGCAGCTTGGCCGGCAGGGATCAGCCCCAGCATTTT. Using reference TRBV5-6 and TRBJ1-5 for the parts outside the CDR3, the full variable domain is DAGVTQSPTHLIKTRGQQVTLRCSPKSGHDTVSWYQQALGQGPQFIFQYYEEEERQRGNFPDRFSGHQFPNYSSELNVNALLLGDSALYLCASSLAGRDQPQHFGDGTRLSIL.

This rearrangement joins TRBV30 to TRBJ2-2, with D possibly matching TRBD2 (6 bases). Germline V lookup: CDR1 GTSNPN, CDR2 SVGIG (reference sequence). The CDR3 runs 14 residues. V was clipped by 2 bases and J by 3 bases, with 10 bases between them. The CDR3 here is CAWSLRGYTGELFF. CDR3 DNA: TGTGCCTGGAGTTTGCGGGGTTACACCGGGGAGCTGTTTTTT.

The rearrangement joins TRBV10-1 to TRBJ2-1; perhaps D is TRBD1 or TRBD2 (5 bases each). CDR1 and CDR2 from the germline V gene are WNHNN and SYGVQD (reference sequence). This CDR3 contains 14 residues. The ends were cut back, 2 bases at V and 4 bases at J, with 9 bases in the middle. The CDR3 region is CASSEGGSYNEQFF. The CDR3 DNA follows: TGCGCCAGCAGTGAGGGGGGATCTTACAATGAGCAGTTCTTC.

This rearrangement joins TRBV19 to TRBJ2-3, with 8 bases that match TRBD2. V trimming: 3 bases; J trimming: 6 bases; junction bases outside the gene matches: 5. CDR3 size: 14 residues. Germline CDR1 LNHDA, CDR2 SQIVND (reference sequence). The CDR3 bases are TGTGCCAGTAGTATCGGACTAGCAACGGATACGCAGTATTTT. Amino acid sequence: CASSIGLATDTQYF.

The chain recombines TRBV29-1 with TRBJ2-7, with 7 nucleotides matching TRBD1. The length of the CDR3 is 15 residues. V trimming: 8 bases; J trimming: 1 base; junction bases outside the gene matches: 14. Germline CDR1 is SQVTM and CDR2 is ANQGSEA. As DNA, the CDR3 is TGCAGCATTTTACTCCCCGGGGACAGTTCCTACGAGCAGTACTTC. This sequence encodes CSILLPGDSSYEQYF.

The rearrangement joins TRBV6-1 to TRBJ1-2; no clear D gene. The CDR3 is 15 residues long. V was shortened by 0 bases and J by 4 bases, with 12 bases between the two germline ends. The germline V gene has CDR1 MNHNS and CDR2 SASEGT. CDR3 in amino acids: CASSEARWNPYGYTF. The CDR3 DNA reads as TGTGCCAGCAGTGAAGCACGCTGGAATCCCTATGGCTACACCTTC.

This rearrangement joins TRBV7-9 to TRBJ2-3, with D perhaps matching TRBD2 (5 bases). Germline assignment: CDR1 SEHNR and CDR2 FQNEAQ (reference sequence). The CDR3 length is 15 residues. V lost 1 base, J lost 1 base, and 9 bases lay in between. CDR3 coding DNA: TGTGCCAGCAGCTTAGTCCTAGCCCGCACAGATACGCAGTATTTT. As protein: CASSLVLARTDTQYF.

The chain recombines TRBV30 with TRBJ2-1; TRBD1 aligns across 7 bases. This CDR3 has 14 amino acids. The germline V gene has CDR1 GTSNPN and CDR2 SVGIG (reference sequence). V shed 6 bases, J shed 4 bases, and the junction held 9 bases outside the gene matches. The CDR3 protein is CACTGTVIYNEQFF. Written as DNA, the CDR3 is TGTGCCTGTACCGGGACAGTCATTTACAATGAGCAGTTCTTC.

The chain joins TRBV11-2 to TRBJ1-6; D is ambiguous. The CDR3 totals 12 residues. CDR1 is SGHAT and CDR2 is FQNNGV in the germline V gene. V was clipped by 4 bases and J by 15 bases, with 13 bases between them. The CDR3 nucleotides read TGTGCCAGCAGCTCGTCCGACGGAGACCTCCACTTT. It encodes CASSSSDGDLHF.

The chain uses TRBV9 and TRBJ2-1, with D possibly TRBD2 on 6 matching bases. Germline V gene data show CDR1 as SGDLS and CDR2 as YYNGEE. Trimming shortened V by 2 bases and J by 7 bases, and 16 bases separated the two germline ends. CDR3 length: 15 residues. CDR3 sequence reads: CASSVGAGLGNEQFF. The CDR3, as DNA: TGTGCCAGCAGCGTGGGAGCGGGTCTTGGGAATGAGCAGTTCTTC.

CDR3 coding DNA: TGTGCCAGCAGCTCCCCTCCGGCCTATGAACTGTTTTTT. Encoded protein: CASSSPPAYELFF. This chain connects TRBV9 to TRBJ1-4; no clear D. Per the germline V gene, CDR1 is SGDLS and CDR2 is YYNGEE. Between the trimmed V and J ends, which lost 4 bases and 12 bases, there was a span of 16 bases. The CDR3 extends over 13 amino acids.

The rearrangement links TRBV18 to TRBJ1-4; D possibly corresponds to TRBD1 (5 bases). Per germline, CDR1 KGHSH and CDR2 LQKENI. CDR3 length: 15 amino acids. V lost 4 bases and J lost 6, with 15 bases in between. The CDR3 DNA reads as TGTGCCAGCTCACTGGTGAGGGGCGTATATGAAAAACTGTTTTTT. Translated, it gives CASSLVRGVYEKLFF.